These T cell receptor beta chains were read from a single sample in a study of blood T cell repertoires in COVID-19. Assay used: immunoSEQ multiplex PCR; TCRdb lists only in-frame clones, some missing. The table lists some 59,000 clones, 70% to 90% of them singletons. Material: peripheral blood. All receptors come from a man in his sixties with acute or convalescent COVID-19. Both conserved end residues are part of each CDR3. The D gene is left open where the match is weak. The listing skips clone size in some rows; elsewhere it reads once, few, many or a size class.

D gene: TRBD1
J gene: TRBJ1-4
clone size: .
V gene: TRBV7-9
CDR3 protein: CATKSGTANEKLFF
CDR3 DNA: TGTGCCACCAAATCCGGGACAGCTAATGAAAAACTGTTTTTT

D gene: .
J gene: TRBJ2-2
clone size: few
V gene: TRBV5-1
CDR3 protein: CASSSQGGTGELFF
CDR3 DNA: TGCGCCAGCAGCAGTCAGGGGGGCACCGGGGAGCTGTTTTTT

D gene: .
J gene: TRBJ1-5
clone size: .
V gene: TRBV5-4
CDR3 protein: CASSLQGGNQPQHF
CDR3 DNA: TGTGCCAGCAGCTTACAGGGTGGCAATCAGCCCCAGCATTTT

D gene: .
J gene: TRBJ1-6
clone size: .
V gene: TRBV6-6
CDR3 protein: CASSPGALRVSPLHF
CDR3 DNA: TGTGCCAGCAGTCCTGGGGCCCTTAGAGTATCACCCCTCCACTTT

D gene: TRBD1
J gene: TRBJ1-6
clone size: .
V gene: TRBV30
CDR3 protein: CAYAARDRGNSPLHF
CDR3 DNA: TGTGCCTATGCGGCGCGGGACAGGGGAAATTCACCCCTCCACTTT

D gene: TRBD1
J gene: TRBJ1-1
clone size: .
V gene: TRBV29-1
CDR3 protein: CSVNQGALTEAFF
CDR3 DNA: TGCAGCGTCAATCAGGGGGCTTTGACTGAAGCTTTCTTT

D gene: .
J gene: TRBJ1-1
clone size: .
V gene: TRBV7-3
CDR3 protein: CASSLSGGTEAFF
CDR3 DNA: TGTGCCAGCAGCTTATCCGGGGGCACTGAAGCTTTCTTT

D gene: .
J gene: TRBJ1-1
clone size: .
V gene: TRBV14
CDR3 protein: CASSQGARTEAFF
CDR3 DNA: TGTGCCAGCAGCCAAGGAGCACGGACTGAAGCTTTCTTT

D gene: TRBD1
J gene: TRBJ2-3
clone size: .
V gene: TRBV7-9
CDR3 protein: CASSLPTGQSGTDTQYF
CDR3 DNA: TGTGCCAGCAGCTTACCCACGGGACAGTCAGGCACAGATACGCAGTATTTT

D gene: TRBD1
J gene: TRBJ1-2
clone size: .
V gene: TRBV30
CDR3 protein: CAWSTGQVYGYTF
CDR3 DNA: TGTGCCTGGAGTACAGGACAGGTCTATGGCTACACCTTC

D gene: .
J gene: TRBJ2-7
clone size: .
V gene: TRBV9
CDR3 protein: CASSSTVGPSYEQYF
CDR3 DNA: TGTGCCAGCAGCTCGACAGTCGGACCCTCCTACGAGCAGTACTTC

D gene: TRBD2
J gene: TRBJ2-3
clone size: .
V gene: TRBV7-2
CDR3 protein: CASSPGRATLDTQYF
CDR3 DNA: TGTGCCAGCAGCCCGGGGAGGGCGACATTAGATACGCAGTATTTT

D gene: .
J gene: TRBJ2-3
clone size: .
V gene: TRBV10-3
CDR3 protein: CAHAGVTTDTQYF
CDR3 DNA: TGTGCCCACGCGGGTGTTACCACAGATACGCAGTATTTT

D gene: .
J gene: TRBJ2-7
clone size: few
V gene: TRBV11-2
CDR3 protein: CASSSTSAGHEQYF
CDR3 DNA: TGTGCCAGCAGCTCAACCTCTGCTGGGCACGAGCAGTACTTC

D gene: .
J gene: TRBJ1-5
clone size: .
V gene: TRBV6-4
CDR3 protein: CASSEQAGYQPQHF
CDR3 DNA: TGTGCCAGCAGTGAACAGGCCGGATATCAGCCCCAGCATTTT

D gene: TRBD1
J gene: TRBJ1-2
clone size: once
V gene: TRBV7-9
CDR3 protein: CASSSQGVYGYTF
CDR3 DNA: TGTGCCAGCAGCTCGCAGGGGGTTTATGGCTACACCTTC

D gene: .
J gene: TRBJ1-1
clone size: .
V gene: TRBV6-5
CDR3 protein: CASRGQWKAFF
CDR3 DNA: TGTGCCAGCAGGGGGCAGTGGAAGGCTTTCTTT

D gene: .
J gene: TRBJ1-1
clone size: .
V gene: TRBV30
CDR3 protein: CAWNRGGDAAFF
CDR3 DNA: TGTGCCTGGAATAGGGGGGGGGATGCAGCTTTCTTT

D gene: TRBD2
J gene: TRBJ2-1
clone size: .
V gene: TRBV24-1
CDR3 protein: CATSDPIAGGHGEQFF
CDR3 DNA: TGTGCCACCAGTGATCCAATAGCGGGGGGCCATGGTGAGCAGTTCTTC

D gene: .
J gene: TRBJ2-4
clone size: .
V gene: TRBV7-3
CDR3 protein: CASSPGSSVVGGIQYF
CDR3 DNA: TGTGCCAGCAGCCCCGGGTCTAGCGTCGTGGGGGGCATTCAGTACTTC

D gene: TRBD2
J gene: TRBJ2-1
clone size: .
V gene: TRBV5-5
CDR3 protein: CASSFAQRGGDYNEQFF
CDR3 DNA: TGTGCCAGCAGCTTTGCTCAGCGGGGGGGAGACTACAATGAGCAGTTCTTC

D gene: TRBD1
J gene: TRBJ1-6
clone size: .
V gene: TRBV7-2
CDR3 protein: CASSLVEPGQGFPLHF
CDR3 DNA: TGTGCCAGCAGCTTAGTGGAACCGGGACAGGGGTTCCCCCTCCACTTT

D gene: .
J gene: TRBJ1-2
clone size: .
V gene: TRBV21-1
CDR3 protein: CASSKVSWGTEPSTNYGYTF
CDR3 DNA: TGTGCCAGCAGCAAAGTATCTTGGGGGACAGAACCCTCGACTAACTATGGCTACACCTTC

D gene: TRBD1
J gene: TRBJ1-2
clone size: few
V gene: TRBV28
CDR3 protein: CASSSTNGQGRVGYTF
CDR3 DNA: TGTGCCAGCAGTTCGACAAACGGACAGGGGCGGGTTGGCTACACCTTC

D gene: TRBD1
J gene: TRBJ1-3
clone size: .
V gene: TRBV5-1
CDR3 protein: CASSSGQGVDTIYF
CDR3 DNA: TGCGCCAGCAGCTCCGGACAGGGGGTTGACACCATATATTTT

D gene: .
J gene: TRBJ1-4
clone size: .
V gene: TRBV7-9
CDR3 protein: CASGKGGEEKLFF
CDR3 DNA: TGTGCCAGCGGAAAGGGGGGGGAAGAAAAACTGTTTTTT